Listed below are T cell receptor beta chains from one sample, sequenced in a study of blood T cell repertoires in COVID-19. Sequencing used immunoSEQ multiplex PCR; TCRdb keeps in-frame clones, though not all of them. The sample includes about 200,000 clones, approximately 86% of them seen just once. Sequenced material: peripheral blood. The receptors shown here come from a man aged 60-69 years with COVID-19, enrolled during active disease. Each CDR3 is given with its conserved first and last residue. A D gene is named only where the DNA matches it firmly. Clone size is not always given. Where it is, it says once, few, many or a class for expanded clones.

cdr3_nt cdr3_aa j_call d_call v_call clone_size
TGTGCCAGCAGCCACCGGACAGGGGGCGGGAACACTGAAGCTTTCTTT CASSHRTGGGNTEAFF TRBJ1-1 TRBD1 TRBV9 -
TGTGCCAGCAGCAGGACAGGGGTTCTTGAGGCTTTCTTT CASSRTGVLEAFF TRBJ1-1 TRBD1 TRBV28 -
TGTGCCATCTCCGACAGGGGCGGGAATCAGCCCCAGCATTTT CAISDRGGNQPQHF TRBJ1-5 TRBD1 TRBV10-3 once
TGTGCCAGTAGTATCCAGGGGTCTTACACTGAAGCTTTCTTT CASSIQGSYTEAFF TRBJ1-1 - TRBV19 -
TGTGCCATCAGGGAAGGGCACCCGGGTAGGGGCTATGGCTACACCTTC CAIREGHPGRGYGYTF TRBJ1-2 - TRBV10-3 -
TGTGCCAGCAGGGAGCGGCGGGCCTATGGCTACACCTTC CASRERRAYGYTF TRBJ1-2 - TRBV27 -
TGTGCCAGCAGTTCCCCCGGCACTGAAGCTTTCTTT CASSSPGTEAFF TRBJ1-1 - TRBV6-5 -
TGTGCCAGCAGCTTAGTACAGGGAATTCGAACCGGGGAGCTGTTTTTT CASSLVQGIRTGELFF TRBJ2-2 - TRBV7-9 -
TGTGCCAGCAGCCAATCTGGACGGGATAGCAATCAGCCCCAGCATTTT CASSQSGRDSNQPQHF TRBJ1-5 - TRBV3-1/TRBV3-2 -
TGTGCCAGCAGTCGGTCAGGGGGGTCCGGCGAGCAGTACTTC CASSRSGGSGEQYF TRBJ2-7 - TRBV6-5 -
TGTGCCAGCAGCCCAGGGGTATCAGAGACCCAGTACTTC CASSPGVSETQYF TRBJ2-5 - TRBV4-2 -
TGTGCCAGCAGCGCGCCCGACAGGGTTGGGGCCAACGTCCTGACTTTC CASSAPDRVGANVLTF TRBJ2-6 TRBD1 TRBV5-4 -
TGTGCCAGCAGCCAAGATCCAGGGTTTGAGACCCAGTACTTC CASSQDPGFETQYF TRBJ2-5 - TRBV3-1/TRBV3-2 -
TGTGCCAGCCAACCGGGACAGGGGTGGAACTACGAGCAGTACTTC CASQPGQGWNYEQYF TRBJ2-7 TRBD1 TRBV19 few
TGCGCCAGCAGCCCCAGTAGCACAGATACGCAGTATTTT CASSPSSTDTQYF TRBJ2-3 - TRBV5-1 -
TGTGCCAGCAGCTTAGTTGCAGGGAGGATGAACACTGAAGCTTTCTTT CASSLVAGRMNTEAFF TRBJ1-1 - TRBV7-2 -
TGTGCCAGCAGCCAAGTAGGGCGGGAGCGCACCGGGGAGCTGTTTTTT CASSQVGRERTGELFF TRBJ2-2 TRBD2 TRBV14 -
TGTGCCACCAGTGATTTTCAAGGGGGCTATGGCTACACCTTC CATSDFQGGYGYTF TRBJ1-2 - TRBV24-1 -
TGTGCCAGCAGCCATGGCAGGGAAAAACTGTTTTTT CASSHGREKLFF TRBJ1-4 - TRBV3-1/TRBV3-2 -
TGTGCCAGCACCCAAGGGCTAGCGGGAGTCAATGAGCAGTTCTTC CASTQGLAGVNEQFF TRBJ2-1 TRBD2 TRBV7-3 -
TGTGCCAGCAGCCAAGACAGGACAGTGAACACTGAAGCTTTCTTT CASSQDRTVNTEAFF TRBJ1-1 - TRBV4-2 -
TGTGCCAGCAGCTTTAGCGGGGTCCCCTCCTACGAGCAGTACTTC CASSFSGVPSYEQYF TRBJ2-7 TRBD2 TRBV5-4 -
TGTGCCAGCAGCTTAGATCGGGTGAGAATCGATGGCTACACCTTC CASSLDRVRIDGYTF TRBJ1-2 - TRBV7-9 -
TGTGCCAGTAGCCCTATATGGCGAGCGGGAGCTTTTGATACGCAGTATTTT CASSPIWRAGAFDTQYF TRBJ2-3 TRBD2 TRBV19 -
TGTGCCAGCGGACGGGGGGGAGCTAACTATGGCTACACCTTC CASGRGGANYGYTF TRBJ1-2 - TRBV6-5 -
TGTGCCAGCAGCCTTCAGGGGGTTACTAGGAACACTGAAGCTTTCTTT CASSLQGVTRNTEAFF TRBJ1-1 TRBD1 TRBV3-1/TRBV3-2 -
TGCAGTGCTGGGGGCTCAGCGGGCTACACCTTC CSAGGSAGYTF TRBJ1-2 - TRBV20-1 -
TGTGCCAGCAGCTTCCGCGGGGGAACCTCCTACAATGAGCAGTTCTTC CASSFRGGTSYNEQFF TRBJ2-1 TRBD2 TRBV5-4 -
TGCGCCAGCAGCTTGGAAGGGACTTCATATGGCTACACCTTC CASSLEGTSYGYTF TRBJ1-2 - TRBV5-1 -
TGTGCCAGCAGCTTGGTTCAAAACAATGAGCAGTTCTTC CASSLVQNNEQFF TRBJ2-1 - TRBV5-6 once
TGTGCCAGCAGCTTCCGAGGGGACACTAGCTCCTACAATGAGCAGTTCTTC CASSFRGDTSSYNEQFF TRBJ2-1 - TRBV9 -
TGCGCCAGCAGCTTACAATCTAGGAGCCGACTAGCGGGAGCGGAGGAGCTGTTTTTT CASSLQSRSRLAGAEELFF TRBJ2-2 TRBD2 TRBV5-1 -
TGCGCCAGCAGCTTGGAGGGACAGATAACTGAAGCTTTCTTT CASSLEGQITEAFF TRBJ1-1 TRBD1 TRBV5-1 -
TGTGCCAGCAGTCTCTTCGGGGGGCGGGAAAAACTGTTTTTT CASSLFGGREKLFF TRBJ1-4 - TRBV28 -
TGTGCCAGCAGCTTGACCGGGAACGAGCAGTACTTC CASSLTGNEQYF TRBJ2-7 - TRBV5-6 once
TGTGCCAGTAGTACGGGACAGGGGTTGGGGACCCAGTACTTC CASSTGQGLGTQYF TRBJ2-5 TRBD1 TRBV19 -
TGTGCCAGCAGCCCCAATAGCAATCAGCCCCAGCATTTT CASSPNSNQPQHF TRBJ1-5 - TRBV5-8 -
TGTGCCAGTAGACAAGCATTGAGTGAAAAACTGTTTTTT CASRQALSEKLFF TRBJ1-4 - TRBV6-5 -
TGTGCCAGTAGTATCCCTCCCGGCTATGGCTACACCTTC CASSIPPGYGYTF TRBJ1-2 - TRBV19 -
TGTGCCAGCAGCCAAGAAAGGGGACAGACTATATACTTC CASSQERGQTIYF TRBJ2-7 TRBD1 TRBV3-1/TRBV3-2 -
TGCGCCAGCAGCCAAGTGACAGGTCCCTACGGCTACACCTTC CASSQVTGPYGYTF TRBJ1-2 - TRBV4-1 once
TGTGCCAGCAGTTTGTCCGACGGGATAGCCAAAAACATTCAGTACTTC CASSLSDGIAKNIQYF TRBJ2-4 - TRBV28 once
TGTGCCTGGAGTTTAGCTGGGCAGGGAGGAGTTCAGCCCCAGCATTTT CAWSLAGQGGVQPQHF TRBJ1-5 - TRBV30 -
TGTGCCAGCAGCAGACAGGGAAGGAATCAGCCCCAGCATTTT CASSRQGRNQPQHF TRBJ1-5 TRBD1 TRBV6-2/TRBV6-3 -
TGTGCCAGCAGCCAATCCGGAGAGGCCGGGGTCGGAGATACGCAGTATTTT CASSQSGEAGVGDTQYF TRBJ2-3 - TRBV4-2 -
TGTGCCAGCAGCCAGTCCACTTCTGTGACTGAAGCTTTCTTT CASSQSTSVTEAFF TRBJ1-1 - TRBV4-2 -
TGTGCCAGCAGCTTAGCGTACGTGGCAGGGGTGCGCGAGCAGTACTTC CASSLAYVAGVREQYF TRBJ2-7 - TRBV7-2 -
TGTGCCAGCTCACCGCGGACAGGGGTGTTCTACGAGCAGTACTTC CASSPRTGVFYEQYF TRBJ2-7 TRBD1 TRBV18 few
TGTGCCAGCAGTTCCGGACAGGAAGAGACCCAGTACTTC CASSSGQEETQYF TRBJ2-5 TRBD1 TRBV28 -
TGTGCCAGCACCCTACAGGGTACTGAAGCTTTCTTT CASTLQGTEAFF TRBJ1-1 - TRBV12-3/TRBV12-4 -
TGTGCCAGTAAATTCGGGACAGGGGCCGAAGCTTTCTTT CASKFGTGAEAFF TRBJ1-1 TRBD1 TRBV27 -
TGTGCCAGCAGCTCCCAGAACCGGCGGCCCTATAATTCACCCCTCCACTTT CASSSQNRRPYNSPLHF TRBJ1-6 - TRBV7-9 -
TGTGCCAGCAGTGAATGGACAGGGCAGAACACCGGGGAGCTGTTTTTT CASSEWTGQNTGELFF TRBJ2-2 TRBD1 TRBV25-1 -
TGTGCCAGCAGCTTGCTAGCGGGAGGGCGGGATACGCAGTATTTT CASSLLAGGRDTQYF TRBJ2-3 TRBD2 TRBV7-8 -
TGTGCCAGCAGCTCCCGTTATAACTATGGCTACACCTTC CASSSRYNYGYTF TRBJ1-2 - TRBV7-2 -